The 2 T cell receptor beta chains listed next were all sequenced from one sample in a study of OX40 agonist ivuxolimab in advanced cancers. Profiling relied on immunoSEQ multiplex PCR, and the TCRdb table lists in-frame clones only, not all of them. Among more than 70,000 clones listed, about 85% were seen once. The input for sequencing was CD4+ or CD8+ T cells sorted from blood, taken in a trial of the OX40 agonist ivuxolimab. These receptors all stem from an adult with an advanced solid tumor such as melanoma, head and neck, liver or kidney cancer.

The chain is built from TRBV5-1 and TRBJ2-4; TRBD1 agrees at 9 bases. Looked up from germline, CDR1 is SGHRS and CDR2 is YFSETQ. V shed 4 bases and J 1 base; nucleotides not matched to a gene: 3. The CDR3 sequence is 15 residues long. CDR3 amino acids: CASSPGTGAKNIQYF. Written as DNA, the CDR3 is TGCGCCAGCAGCCCGGGGACAGGGGCCAAAAACATTCAGTACTTC.

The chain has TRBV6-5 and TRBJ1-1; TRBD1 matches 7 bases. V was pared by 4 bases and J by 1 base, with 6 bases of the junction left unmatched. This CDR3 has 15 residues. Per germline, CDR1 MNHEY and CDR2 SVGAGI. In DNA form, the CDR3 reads TGTGCCAGCAGTTCCATGGGACAGCCGAACACTGAAGCTTTCTTT. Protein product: CASSSMGQPNTEAFF.